What follows describes a single T cell receptor beta chain. These data are taken from a study of siplizumab effects on memory and regulatory T cells. Profiled with immunoSEQ multiplex PCR; TCRdb holds only in-frame clones, not every one. Among fewer than 110,000 clones listed, 85% to 95% were seen once. V lost 3 bases and J 6 bases, leaving 17 bases between the germline ends. The germline CDR1 and CDR2 sequences are MNHEY and SMNVEV (reference sequence). There are 15 residues in the CDR3. This chain connects TRBV27 to TRBJ1-2; the D gene is possibly TRBD1 (6 bases). Sequencing was done on a sample of non-Treg CD4+ T cells sorted from blood. The receptor was isolated from a human donor in good health. CDR3 loop: CASSFLWGGADGYTF. In nucleotides, the CDR3 is TGTGCCAGCAGTTTTCTTTGGGGGGGGGCAGATGGCTACACCTTC.